This entry features one T cell receptor beta chain sequence. The data derive from a study of blood T cells in healthy people across ages. The second PCR ran about 6 to 12 cycles with a sample-barcoded 5' primer and J-beta primers. Each CDR3 protein is one row after TCRdb ran MiXCR on the 5' RACE reads. The sample carries around 1,800,000 distinct CDR3 sequences, about two fifths recorded once. CDR1 and CDR2 (germline): SGHTA, FQGNSA. The junction had 6 bases not matched to a gene; V was cut back by 0 bases and J by 4 bases. CDR3 length equals 16 residues. Material: blood. The TCR was taken from a human donor in good health. The chain is built from TRBV7-2 and TRBJ1-5; the match to TRBD1 covers 7 bases. The CDR3 bases are TGTGCCAGCAGCTTAGCGACAGGGAGGAGGAATCAGCCCCAGCATTTT. Translating gives CASSLATGRRNQPQHF.